Many counts were recorded for the clone carrying this T cell receptor (beta chain). Antigen: not known. Assay used: immunoSEQ multiplex PCR; TCRdb lists only in-frame clones, some missing. Seen here are some 150,000 clones, roughly 88% observed once, and the top ten hold just under 8%. The CDR3 covers 13 residues. Germline loops: CDR1 KGHSH, CDR2 LQKENI. V dropped 0 bases and J dropped 5 bases, with 8 bases sitting between them. This sample is part of a study of cytomegalovirus exposure and HLA in healthy donors. Whole-study context: The 120 validation repertoires and the approximately 690 first-cohort repertoires shared a platform, a later analysis reported. Study results and limitations: The study recorded about 150 TCR beta chains that were cytomegalovirus-associated. In vitro, three CMV-associated chains proved specific for CMV antigens.

This TCR came from a woman under 30 in good health and CMV-seropositive. This chain uses TRBV18 with TRBJ2-7; the D gene is possibly TRBD2 (5 bases). The specimen was PBMCs. CDR3 nucleotide sequence: TGTGCCAGCTCACCACCAGAGGGCCACGAGCAGTACTTC. Encoded protein: CASSPPEGHEQYF.